The clone carrying this T cell receptor beta chain was counted at least ten times. This record belongs to a study of T cells after yellow fever vaccination. TCRdb recomputed calls from the 5' RACE reads with MiXCR, one row per CDR3 protein. The sample shows 100,000 to 150,000 distinct CDR3 sequences, 6% to 8% of them seen only once. CDR3 size: 15 residues. Trimming took 6 bases from V and 5 from J; bases not matched to a gene: 9. V gene TRBV12-3 or TRBV12-4 combines with J gene TRBJ2-5, with 10 bases identical to TRBD2. The sample here was CD4+ T cells sorted from PBMCs, taken more than 8 days after the first yellow fever vaccination. The source of this sequence is a man younger than 30 who received the YFV17D yellow fever vaccine. The CDR3 here is CASRPKLAGRETQYF. The DNA for the CDR3 is TGTGCCAGCAGGCCTAAACTAGCGGGGCGGGAGACCCAGTACTTC.